The 19 T cell receptor beta chains reported below all come from one sample, sequenced in a study of blood T cell repertoires in COVID-19. Method: immunoSEQ multiplex PCR; TCRdb's copy keeps in-frame clones and lacks some. The sample consists of just under 80,000 clones, about nine tenths of them appearing once. The specimen was peripheral blood. The receptors were sampled from a human donor in a cohort sampled during active COVID-19.

A single count supports this clone. V usage is TRBV7-2 and J usage is TRBJ1-2; possible D gene TRBD1, 5 bases. The CDR3 consists of 15 residues. Germline CDR1 SGHTA, CDR2 FQGNSA. Trimming left V 1 base short and J 3 bases short, with 12 bases between. CDR3 in DNA: TGTGCCAGCAGCTTAGATCTAAGGGGATACTATGGCTACACCTTC. This sequence encodes CASSLDLRGYYGYTF.

The chain couples TRBV4-2 to TRBJ2-5, with D possibly being TRBD2 (5 bases). The CDR3 consists of 16 residues. Trimming pared 1 base from V and 1 base from J, leaving 13 bases between. Germline V lookup: CDR1 LGHNA, CDR2 YNFKEQ. The CDR3 DNA is TGTGCCAGCAGCCAAGTGGGAGCGGCGGTCCAAGAGACCCAGTACTTC. This sequence encodes CASSQVGAAVQETQYF.

The V gene is TRBV10-3, the J gene TRBJ1-6, with D maybe TRBD1 (5 bases). The V and J ends lost 3 bases and 3 bases respectively, with 15 bases between them. This CDR3 comprises 17 residues. CDR1 and CDR2 (germline): ENHRY, SYGVKD. DNA of the CDR3: TGTGCCATCAGTGACGGGGGACGGGGAAACTATAATTCACCCCTCCACTTT. Its protein is CAISDGGRGNYNSPLHF.

The gene calls are TRBV6-1 and TRBJ2-3; D is possibly TRBD2 (5 bases). The CDR3 is 12 residues long. V shed 1 base and J shed 11 bases, with 10 bases lying between them. Per the germline V gene, CDR1 is MNHNS and CDR2 is SASEGT. In nucleotides, the CDR3 is TGTGCCAGCAGTGAAGGAGGGCGGGTGCAGTATTTT. Translated, it gives CASSEGGRVQYF.

This clone appeared a single time. The chain has TRBV5-8 and TRBJ1-5; 9 nucleotides align to TRBD1. The CDR3 totals 16 residues. Trimming took 4 bases from V and 2 from J; bases not matched to a gene: 7. The germline V gene encodes CDR1 SGHTS and CDR2 YDEGEE. CDR3 sequence reads: CASSTGTGRGNQPQHF. CDR3 coding DNA: TGTGCCAGCAGCACCGGGACAGGGAGAGGCAATCAGCCCCAGCATTTT.

This rearrangement joins TRBV19 to TRBJ1-1; possibly TRBD1 for D (5 bases). Trimming cost V 2 bases and J 1 base, with 11 bases left between them. This CDR3 contains 15 residues. The germline gives CDR1 LNHDA, CDR2 SQIVND (reference sequence). CDR3 sequence reads: CASSILTARNTEAFF. As DNA, the CDR3 is TGTGCCAGTAGTATATTGACAGCTCGGAACACTGAAGCTTTCTTT.

This chain uses TRBV11-2 with TRBJ2-3; D gene uncertain. Deletions cut 3 bases from V and 2 bases from J, with 9 bases between. Germline V gene lookup returns CDR1 SGHAT and CDR2 FQNNGV. There are 14 residues in the CDR3. The CDR3 bases are TGTGCCAGCAGCTTGCGGCAGTACACAGATACGCAGTATTTT. It codes for CASSLRQYTDTQYF. Based on the CDR3 plus reference TRBV11-2 and TRBJ2-3, the full variable domain is EAGVAQSPRYKIIEKRQSVAFWCNPISGHATLYWYQQILGQGPKLLIQFQNNGVVDDSQLPKDRFSAERLKGVDSTLKIQPAKLEDSAVYLCASSLRQYTDTQYFGPGTRLTVL.

The genes are TRBV10-3 and TRBJ2-7; TRBD1 matches 7 bases. V was clipped by 8 bases and J by 5 bases; unmatched bases: 15. Germline loops: CDR1 ENHRY, CDR2 SYGVKD. This CDR3 spans 15 amino acids. CDR3 region: CAIASNPTGTNEQYF. DNA for the CDR3: TGTGCCATCGCCTCCAACCCGACAGGGACCAACGAGCAGTACTTC.

This chain connects TRBV27 to TRBJ2-1; the match to TRBD2 covers 7 bases. This CDR3 comprises 15 residues. Germline lookup yields CDR1 MNHEY and CDR2 SMNVEV (reference sequence). V trimming: 6 bases; J trimming: 6 bases; junction bases outside the gene matches: 11. The CDR3 spells CASSPISGTINEQFF. The CDR3 DNA is TGTGCCAGCAGCCCTATATCCGGGACTATCAATGAGCAGTTCTTC.

Here the CDR3 DNA reads TGTGCCAGCAGCTCACAGGGGCGTAGTTCACCCCTCCACTTT. Translated, it gives CASSSQGRSSPLHF. This chain links TRBV7-8 with TRBJ1-6; 7 nucleotides agree with TRBD1. J lost 9 bases, V lost 4 bases, and 6 bases had no gene match. This CDR3 contains 14 residues. Germline V lookup: CDR1 SGHVS, CDR2 FQNEAQ.

V gene TRBV28 combines with J gene TRBJ2-5, with D tentatively TRBD1 (6 bases). In germline, CDR1 is MDHEN, CDR2 SYDVKM. The CDR3 runs to 15 residues. Between the trimmed V and J ends, which lost 3 bases and 5 bases, there was a span of 16 bases. The CDR3 region is CASSFMQGRAETQYF. Written as DNA, the CDR3 is TGTGCCAGCAGTTTTATGCAGGGGAGAGCGGAGACCCAGTACTTC.

CDR3 nucleotides: TGTGCCATCAGTGAGTCGATCTCTGGGCTAGCGGGGGCCCGCCTTGGCCGCAATGAGCAGTTCTTC. Amino acid sequence: CAISESISGLAGARLGRNEQFF. This chain uses TRBV10-3 with TRBJ2-1, with 10 bases aligning to TRBD2. After removal of 0 bases from V and 6 bases from J, the junction contained 23 bases not matched to a gene. The germline V gene has CDR1 ENHRY and CDR2 SYGVKD. The CDR3 length is 22 residues.

The chain recombines TRBV5-5 with TRBJ2-7; tentatively, D is TRBD2 (7 bases). CDR1 is SGHKS, CDR2 YYEKEE, per germline (reference sequence). This CDR3 contains 13 residues. With 0 bases removed from V and 10 bases from J, the gap between germline ends came to 14 bases. The CDR3 coding sequence is TGTGCCAGCAGCTTGGCGGGGGGCTTACCACAGTACTTC. It is translated as CASSLAGGLPQYF. The whole variable domain, remainder taken from reference TRBV5-5 and TRBJ2-7, is DAGVTQSPTHLIKTRGQQVTLRCSPISGHKSVSWYQQVLGQGPQFIFQYYEKEERGRGNFPDRFSARQFPNYSSELNVNALLLGDSALYLCASSLAGGLPQYFGPGTRLTVT.

The chain links TRBV2 to TRBJ1-1; 9 positions match TRBD1. The CDR3 contains 21 residues. Germline V lookup: CDR1 SNHLY, CDR2 FYNNEI. V trimming: 2 bases; J trimming: 2 bases; junction bases outside the gene matches: 21. The DNA of the CDR3 is TGTGCCAGCAGTGAAAGGGGCATTTTAACGGGACAGGGAAGGGGTAACACTGAAGCTTTCTTT. Translation: CASSERGILTGQGRGNTEAFF.

The rearrangement links TRBV6-6 to TRBJ1-2; possible D gene TRBD1, 6 bases. V shed 7 bases and J shed 3 bases, with 15 bases lying between them. This CDR3 contains 14 residues. In germline, CDR1 is MNHNY, CDR2 SVGAGI (reference sequence). The DNA of the CDR3 is TGTGCCAGCACCAGGGGCGCGCCCCACTATGGCTACACCTTC. Translation: CASTRGAPHYGYTF.

The chain is built from TRBV10-3 and TRBJ2-2, with D tentatively TRBD2 (5 bases). The CDR3 sequence is 16 residues long. Trimming took 4 bases from V and 0 from J, leaving 12 bases between them. Per germline, CDR1 ENHRY and CDR2 SYGVKD. CDR3 DNA sequence: TGTGCCATCAGTGTTTCGGGATACGCGAACACCGGGGAGCTGTTTTTT. Amino acid sequence: CAISVSGYANTGELFF.

The chain employs TRBV24-1 and TRBJ2-5, with TRBD2 identical over 9 bases. The CDR3 is made up of 15 amino acids. CDR1 KGHDR and CDR2 SFDVKD come from the germline V gene. J gave up 5 bases and V 3 bases, and 6 bases lay outside the gene matches. The CDR3: CATSDPAGGGETQYF. CDR3 DNA: TGTGCCACCAGTGATCCAGCGGGGGGCGGCGAGACCCAGTACTTC.

V gene TRBV3-1 (or the pseudogene TRBV3-2) combines with J gene TRBJ2-2; 13 bases align to TRBD2. CDR1 and CDR2 (germline): LGHDT, YNNKEL (reference sequence). The CDR3 contains 16 residues. The V segment lost 6 bases and the J segment 5 bases; nucleotides outside the gene matches: 6. This chain's CDR3 is CASRTSGGAGTGELFF. The DNA of the CDR3 is TGTGCCAGCAGAACTAGCGGGGGGGCCGGTACCGGGGAGCTGTTTTTT.

The chain couples TRBV9 to TRBJ2-1; D is unresolved. Trimming took 3 bases from V and 11 from J, leaving 12 bases between them. Germline CDR1 reads SGDLS; CDR2 reads YYNGEE. The length of the CDR3 is 12 residues. The CDR3 protein is CASSARSTKQFF. The CDR3 bases are TGTGCCAGCAGCGCTAGGTCCACCAAGCAGTTCTTC.